A single sample gave rise to the 23 T cell receptor beta chains below, sequenced in a study of graft-versus-host responses after intestinal transplantation (dated by TCRdb to 2020 to 2023). Library creation used the immunoSEQ multiplex PCR assay. Imported from immuneACCESS, the table was reduced by TCRdb to in-frame sequences with V and J called. These copies leave out some clones; in studies compared against another copy, an unresolved V gene accounts for under half, and the cause of the remainder is not known. The sample table lists over 75,000 clones, roughly 84% of them with a count of one. The ten largest clones take up around 8% of the sample. The sample's time point label is to be understood as: cells obtained before transplantation from donor or recipient. Their target antigens are unknown. The source was unstimulated CD8+ T cells sorted from spleen or lymph node cells, collected before transplant. The receptors come from a human donor who was the organ donor for an intestinal transplant.

This chain links TRBV9 with TRBJ1-1; 10 nucleotides align to TRBD1. This CDR3 contains 14 residues. CDR1 is SGDLS and CDR2 is YYNGEE in the germline V gene. V gave up 4 bases and J gave up 5 bases; unmatched junction bases: 5. CDR3: CASSPGQGWTEAFF. The DNA for the CDR3 is TGTGCCAGCAGCCCGGGACAGGGGTGGACTGAAGCTTTCTTT.

The rearrangement uses TRBV10-2 and TRBJ2-7; D is ambiguous. The CDR3 extends over 14 amino acids. Germline V CDR1 and CDR2: WSHSY, SAAADI. V lost 4 bases, J lost 6 bases, and 16 bases lay in between. For the CDR3, the DNA is TGCGCCAGCAGTGCGATGAAGGGTGTGAGCGAGCAGTACTTC. This sequence encodes CASSAMKGVSEQYF.

The V call is TRBV28, the J call TRBJ2-7; D gene uncertain. This CDR3 has 14 amino acids. Per the germline V gene, CDR1 is MDHEN and CDR2 is SYDVKM. Trimming shortened V by 3 bases and J by 1 base, and 10 bases separated the two germline ends. The CDR3, as DNA: TGTGCCAGCAGTTTGACCGCCCGTTCCTACGAGCAGTACTTC. It encodes CASSLTARSYEQYF.

The genes are TRBV2 and TRBJ1-1; a possible D gene is TRBD1 (5 bases). V was pared by 8 bases and J by 1 base, with 14 bases between. The CDR3 runs 14 residues. Germline V lookup: CDR1 SNHLY, CDR2 FYNNEI. The CDR3 nucleotides read TGTGCCAGCCTAAACGGACACTCGAACACTGAAGCTTTCTTT. Amino acid sequence: CASLNGHSNTEAFF. Full variable domain (rest looked up from reference TRBV2 and TRBJ1-1): EPEVTQTPSHQVTQMGQEVILRCVPISNHLYFYWYRQILGQKVEFLVSFYNNEISEKSEIFDDQFSVERPDGSNFTLKIRSTKLEDSAMYFCASLNGHSNTEAFFGQGTRLTVV.

The chain joins TRBV28 to TRBJ2-2; TRBD2 might be the D (6 bases). V was pared by 5 bases and J by 4 bases, with 11 bases between. Germline V lookup: CDR1 MDHEN, CDR2 SYDVKM. The CDR3 contains 14 residues. CDR3 region: CASSPGTLTGELFF. CDR3 DNA: TGTGCCAGCAGTCCCGGGACTCTCACCGGGGAGCTGTTTTTT.

The chain joins TRBV5-6 to TRBJ2-1; D is tentatively TRBD1 or TRBD2 (5 bases each). CDR1 SGHDT and CDR2 YYEEEE come from the germline V gene. There are 13 residues in the CDR3. V lost 2 bases to trimming and J lost 8 bases, with 11 bases between them. The CDR3 region is CASSFLGVDEQFF. CDR3 DNA: TGTGCCAGCAGCTTTTTGGGGGTGGATGAGCAGTTCTTC. Variable domain in full (rest from reference TRBV5-6 and TRBJ2-1): DAGVTQSPTHLIKTRGQQVTLRCSPKSGHDTVSWYQQALGQGPQFIFQYYEEEERQRGNFPDRFSGHQFPNYSSELNVNALLLGDSALYLCASSFLGVDEQFFGPGTRLTVL.

The rearrangement links TRBV23-1 to TRBJ1-5, with a weak D call TRBD1 (5 bases). TRBV23-1 is an ORF, with its function uncertain. Trimming took 7 bases from V and 0 from J, leaving 34 bases between them. CDR3 length: 22 amino acids. The DNA for the CDR3 is TGCGCCAGCATAAGAGATTTGCACCGGGACTCGTTTAAATCCGATAGCAATCAGCCCCAGCATTTT. Residues: CASIRDLHRDSFKSDSNQPQHF.

The gene calls are TRBV10-3 and TRBJ1-1; D is unresolved. V shed 2 bases and J shed 6 bases, with 7 bases lying between them. The CDR3 sequence is 12 residues long. CDR1 and CDR2 (germline): ENHRY, SYGVKD. CDR3 coding DNA: TGTGCCATCAGTGAGGACATTTCTGAAGCTTTCTTT. Amino acids: CAISEDISEAFF.

This chain links TRBV19 with TRBJ2-7; the match to TRBD1 covers 8 bases. The CDR3 has 15 residues. Germline V gene sequence: CDR1 LNHDA, CDR2 SQIVND (reference sequence). V was pared by 6 bases and J by 3 bases, with 10 bases of the junction left unmatched. As DNA, the CDR3 is TGTGCCAGTAGCCTTCTCGACGGACAGGGCTACGAGCAGTACTTC. Translating gives CASSLLDGQGYEQYF.

The chain has TRBV4-1 and TRBJ2-7; maybe TRBD2 (6 bases). Trimming removed 0 bases from V and 5 bases from J, with 23 bases in between. Germline lookup yields CDR1 MGHRA and CDR2 YSYEKL. The CDR3 spans 18 residues. The CDR3 is CASSQDEGPGVRINEQYF. The CDR3 nucleotides are TGCGCCAGCAGCCAAGATGAGGGCCCGGGGGTTAGGATAAACGAGCAGTACTTC.

This clone was observed once. The rearrangement uses TRBV6-6 and TRBJ2-1, with TRBD1 matching 7 bases. The CDR3 sequence is 15 residues long. Losses at the gene ends were 5 bases for V and 5 bases for J; bases not matched to a gene: 9. Germline V CDR1 and CDR2: MNHNY, SVGAGI (reference sequence). The CDR3 protein is CASSPGGPGNNEQFF. The CDR3 DNA is TGTGCCAGCAGTCCAGGGGGTCCTGGGAACAATGAGCAGTTCTTC.

The rearrangement links TRBV6-5 to TRBJ2-1; 9 nucleotides line up with TRBD1. CDR1 is MNHEY, CDR2 SVGAGI, per germline. The CDR3 length is 12 residues. V lost 5 bases, J lost 14 bases, and 7 bases stayed unmatched. CDR3 bases: TGTGCCAGCAGTAAGGTCCGGGACAGGGAGTTCTTC. Translated: CASSKVRDREFF.

V is TRBV4-1 and J is TRBJ1-4; 7 bases agree with TRBD1. The CDR3 consists of 14 residues. Germline V gives CDR1 MGHRA, CDR2 YSYEKL. The V and J ends lost 0 bases and 6 bases, in that order; junction bases with no gene match: 1. In nucleotides, the CDR3 is TGCGCCAGCAGCCAAGAGACAGGGTATGAAAAACTGTTTTTT. It encodes CASSQETGYEKLFF.

The V and J genes are TRBV15 and TRBJ1-1; 7 bases are a match to TRBD1. V was clipped by 0 bases and J by 10 bases; unmatched bases: 11. Germline V lookup: CDR1 LNHNV, CDR2 YYDKDF (reference sequence). This CDR3 is built from 15 residues. CDR3 residues: CATSRDLKGGGGAFF. CDR3 sequence (DNA): TGTGCCACCAGCAGAGATTTGAAAGGGGGCGGAGGAGCTTTCTTT.

V gene TRBV21-1 combines with J gene TRBJ2-1. TRBV21-1 is labeled a pseudogene. CDR3 length: 17 amino acids. This chain's CDR3 is CASSKVVDGADRNEQFF. In DNA form, the CDR3 reads TGTGCCAGCAGCAAAGTTGTGGATGGTGCAGACCGAAATGAGCAGTTCTTC.

The gene calls are TRBV9 and TRBJ2-3; D possibly corresponds to TRBD1 (6 bases). V was pared by 1 base and J by 3 bases, with 9 bases between. There are 14 residues in the CDR3. Germline CDR1 and CDR2: SGDLS and YYNGEE. CDR3 nucleotide sequence: TGTGCCAGCAGCGTATGGGGGCGGACAGATACGCAGTATTTT. It codes for CASSVWGRTDTQYF.

The sample holds one count of this clone. The V call is TRBV7-9, the J call TRBJ1-2; the match to TRBD1 covers 8 bases. The CDR3 has 19 amino acids. Germline assignment: CDR1 SEHNR and CDR2 FQNEAQ (reference sequence). V lost 5 bases, J lost 5 bases, and 22 bases stayed unmatched. CDR3 DNA: TGTGCCAGCAGCCTTAGTGGACAGGGCCCCCGGGCTCGTGATTATGGCTACACCTTC. It specifies CASSLSGQGPRARDYGYTF.

This clone has only one observation. The gene calls are TRBV27 and TRBJ1-5, with D unclear. V was pared by 2 bases and J by 0 bases, with 8 bases between. Germline CDR1 MNHEY, CDR2 SMNVEV (reference sequence). The CDR3 spans 15 residues. The CDR3 region is CASSLAATSNQPQHF. The DNA for the CDR3 is TGTGCCAGCAGTTTAGCGGCTACTAGCAATCAGCCCCAGCATTTT.

The V and J genes are TRBV11-2 and TRBJ2-5, with 11 bases aligning to TRBD1. The CDR3 extends over 16 amino acids. Losses at the gene ends were 1 base for V and 3 bases for J; bases not matched to a gene: 4. Germline lookup yields CDR1 SGHAT and CDR2 FQNNGV. The CDR3 coding sequence is TGTGCCAGCAGCTTAGTAGGACAGGGGGCGAAAGAGACCCAGTACTTC. It yields the protein CASSLVGQGAKETQYF.

This chain connects TRBV19 to TRBJ2-1; 9 nucleotides line up with TRBD1. The V gene's germline CDR1 is LNHDA and CDR2 SQIVND (reference sequence). CDR3 length: 16 amino acids. The ends lost 1 base at V and 3 bases at J; junction bases unmatched: 4. CDR3 nucleotides: TGTGCCAGTAGTATAGTCGACAGGGGGTACTACAATGAGCAGTTCTTC. Its translation: CASSIVDRGYYNEQFF.

The chain uses TRBV28 and TRBJ2-3; 9 bases align to TRBD2. The germline CDR1 and CDR2 sequences are MDHEN and SYDVKM. The CDR3 runs 17 residues. The ends lost 1 base at V and 2 bases at J; junction bases unmatched: 7. CDR3 residues: CASSLLGSGRYTDTQYF. CDR3 nucleotides: TGTGCCAGCAGTTTATTGGGGAGCGGGAGGTACACAGATACGCAGTATTTT.

The V and J genes are TRBV4-1 and TRBJ2-1; 10 nucleotides line up with TRBD2. V lost 0 bases, J lost 0 bases, and 11 bases stayed unmatched. Germline assignment: CDR1 MGHRA and CDR2 YSYEKL. The CDR3 contains 20 residues. Here the CDR3 DNA reads TGCGCCAGCAGCCAAGAGAGTGTAGCGGGGGGCCGAAGCTCCTACAATGAGCAGTTCTTC. Translating gives CASSQESVAGGRSSYNEQFF.

The chain has TRBV2 and TRBJ1-1; D is perhaps TRBD1 (5 bases). The CDR3 totals 15 residues. Trimming pared 11 bases from V and 0 bases from J, leaving 19 bases between. The germline V gene encodes CDR1 SNHLY and CDR2 FYNNEI. The CDR3 nucleotides read TGTGCCGGCCTGTTGGGGACTGGCTTGAACACTGAAGCTTTCTTT. This codes for CAGLLGTGLNTEAFF.